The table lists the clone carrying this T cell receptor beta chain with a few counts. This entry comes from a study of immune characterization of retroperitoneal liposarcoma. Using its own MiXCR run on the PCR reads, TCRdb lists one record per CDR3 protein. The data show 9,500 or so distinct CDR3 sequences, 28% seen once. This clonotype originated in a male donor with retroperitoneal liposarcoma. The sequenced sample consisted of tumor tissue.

In DNA, the CDR3 is TGTGCCAGCAGCTTAGGAGGGGTGGGGGCTGGGGCCAACGTCCTGACTTTC. Its protein product is CASSLGGVGAGANVLTF. This sequence joins TRBV7-6 and TRBJ2-6, with D perhaps TRBD1 or TRBD2 (5 bases each). Trimming left V 1 base short and J 2 bases short, with 12 bases between. The CDR3 runs 17 residues. The V gene's germline CDR1 is SGHVS and CDR2 FNYEAQ.